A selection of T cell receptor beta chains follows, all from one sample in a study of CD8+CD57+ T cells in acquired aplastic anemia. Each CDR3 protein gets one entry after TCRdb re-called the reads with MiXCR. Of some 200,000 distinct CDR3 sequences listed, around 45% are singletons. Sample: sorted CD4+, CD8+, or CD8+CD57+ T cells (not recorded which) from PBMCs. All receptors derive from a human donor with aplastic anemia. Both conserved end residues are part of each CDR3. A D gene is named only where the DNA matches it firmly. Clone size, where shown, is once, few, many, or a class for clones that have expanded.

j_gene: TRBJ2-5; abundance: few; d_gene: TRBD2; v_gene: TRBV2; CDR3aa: CASSEVRAGGPETQYF; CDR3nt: TGTGCCAGCAGTGAAGTAAGAGCGGGGGGGCCTGAGACCCAGTACTTC
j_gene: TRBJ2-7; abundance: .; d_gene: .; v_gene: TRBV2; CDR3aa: CASGWTGELYF; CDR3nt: TGTGCCAGTGGCTGGACCGGGGAGCTGTACTTC
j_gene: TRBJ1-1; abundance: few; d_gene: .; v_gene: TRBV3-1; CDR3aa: CASSRMGGKGTEAFF; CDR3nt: TGTGCCAGCAGTCGAATGGGGGGCAAGGGCACTGAAGCTTTCTTT
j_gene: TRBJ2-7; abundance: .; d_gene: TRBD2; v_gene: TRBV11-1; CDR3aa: CASRPGTSGSYEQYF; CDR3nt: TGTGCCAGCAGACCCGGGACTAGCGGGTCCTACGAGCAGTACTTC
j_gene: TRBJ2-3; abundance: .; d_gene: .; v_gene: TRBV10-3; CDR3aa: CAIRGIDTQYF; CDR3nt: TGTGCCATCAGGGGGATAGATACGCAGTATTTT
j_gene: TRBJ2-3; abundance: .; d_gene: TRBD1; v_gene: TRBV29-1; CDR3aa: CSVEGQRTDTQYF; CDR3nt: TGCAGCGTTGAGGGACAGCGCACAGATACGCAGTATTTT
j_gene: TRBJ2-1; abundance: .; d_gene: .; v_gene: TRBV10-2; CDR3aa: CAISDTRSQSF; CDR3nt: TGCGCCATCAGTGACACCAGGTCGCAGTCCTTC
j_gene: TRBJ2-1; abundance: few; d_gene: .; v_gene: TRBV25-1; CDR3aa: CASKVSGTYNEQFF; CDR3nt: TGTGCCAGCAAGGTGAGCGGAACCTACAATGAGCAGTTCTTC
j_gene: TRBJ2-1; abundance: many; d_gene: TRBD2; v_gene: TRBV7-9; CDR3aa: CASSMGGVNEQFF; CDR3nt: TGTGCCAGCAGCATGGGGGGGGTCAATGAGCAGTTCTTC
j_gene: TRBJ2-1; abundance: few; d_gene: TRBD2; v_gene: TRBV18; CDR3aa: CASSPLIAGGSDEQFF; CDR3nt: TGTGCCAGCTCACCATTAATAGCGGGAGGGAGCGATGAGCAGTTCTTT
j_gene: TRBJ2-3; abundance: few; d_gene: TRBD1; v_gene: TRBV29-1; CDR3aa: CSVRMGQGADTQYF; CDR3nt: TGCAGCGTAAGGATGGGACAGGGGGCAGATACGCAGTATTTT
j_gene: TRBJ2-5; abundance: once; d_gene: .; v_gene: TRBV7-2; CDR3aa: CASRLDSLETQYF; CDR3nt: TGTGCCAGCAGGTTGGACAGTCTGGAGACCCAGTACTTC
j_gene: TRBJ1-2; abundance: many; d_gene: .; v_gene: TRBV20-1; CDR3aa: CSAYGLRGGGYTF; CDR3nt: TGCAGTGCCTATGGTTTACGGGGCGGTGGCTACACCTTC
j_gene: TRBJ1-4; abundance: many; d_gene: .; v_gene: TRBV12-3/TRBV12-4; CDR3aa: CASSFPSTTNEKLFF; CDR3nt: TGTGCCAGCAGCTTCCCCAGCACAACTAATGAAAAACTGTTTTTT
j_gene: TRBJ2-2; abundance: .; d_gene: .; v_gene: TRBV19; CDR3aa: CASSWVFLKANTGELFF; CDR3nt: TGTGCCAGTAGTTGGGTTTTTTTAAAGGCGAACACCGGGGAGCTGTTTTTT
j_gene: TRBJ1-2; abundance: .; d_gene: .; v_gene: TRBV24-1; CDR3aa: CATSDRDTNYDYTF; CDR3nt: TGTGCCACCAGTGATAGGGACACCAACTATGACTACACCTTC
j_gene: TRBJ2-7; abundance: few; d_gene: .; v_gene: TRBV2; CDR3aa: CASSENLQGYEQYF; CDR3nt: TGTGCCAGCAGTGAGAATTTACAGGGCTACGAGCAGTACTTC
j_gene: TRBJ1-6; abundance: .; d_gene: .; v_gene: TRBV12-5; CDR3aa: CASVRGSPLHF; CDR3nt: TGTGCTAGTGTCCGGGGTTCACCCCTCCACTTT
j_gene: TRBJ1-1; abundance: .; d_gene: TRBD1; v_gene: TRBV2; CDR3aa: CASLEQGARNIEAFF; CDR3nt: TGTGCCAGCTTAGAACAGGGGGCTCGGAACATTGAAGCTTTCTTT
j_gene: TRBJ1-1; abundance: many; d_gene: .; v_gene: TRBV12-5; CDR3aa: CASGLVVSANTEAFF; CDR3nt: TGTGCTAGTGGTTTGGTAGTGTCAGCGAACACTGAAGCTTTCTTT
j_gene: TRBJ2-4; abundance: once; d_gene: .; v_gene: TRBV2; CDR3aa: CASGIAGTRAKNIQYF; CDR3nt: TGTGCCAGCGGTATCGCAGGGACAAGAGCCAAAAACATTCAGTACTTC
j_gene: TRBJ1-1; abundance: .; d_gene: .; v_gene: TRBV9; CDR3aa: CASSVKGFGTEAFF; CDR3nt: TGTGCCAGCAGCGTAAAAGGCTTCGGCACTGAAGCTTTCTTT
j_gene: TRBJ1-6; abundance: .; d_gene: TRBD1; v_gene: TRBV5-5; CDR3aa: CASSQGGRLNSPLHF; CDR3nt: TGTGCCAGCAGTCAGGGGGGAAGGCTTAATTCACCCCTCCACTTT
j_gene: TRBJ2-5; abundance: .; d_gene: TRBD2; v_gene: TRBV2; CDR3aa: CASSEGTSGRPETQYF; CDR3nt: TGTGCCAGCAGTGAAGGGACTAGCGGGAGGCCGGAGACCCAGTACTTC
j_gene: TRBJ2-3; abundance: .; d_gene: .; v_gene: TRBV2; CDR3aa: CASSAIVGTDTQYF; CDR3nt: TGTGCCAGCAGTGCTATCGTAGGCACAGATACGCAGTATTTT
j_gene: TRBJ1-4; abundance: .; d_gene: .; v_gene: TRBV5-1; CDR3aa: CPSSLAQGNERLFF; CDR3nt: TGCCCCAGCAGCTTGGCGCAGGGGAATGAAAGACTGTTTTTT
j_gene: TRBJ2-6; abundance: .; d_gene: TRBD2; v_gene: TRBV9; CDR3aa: CASSARLAGGAYEANVLTF; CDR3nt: TGTGCCAGCAGCGCGCGACTAGCGGGGGGGGCTTATGAGGCCAACGTCCTGACTTTC
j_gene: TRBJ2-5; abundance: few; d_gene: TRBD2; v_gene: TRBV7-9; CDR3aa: CASSLSGLAGGETQYF; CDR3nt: TGTGCCAGCAGCTTATCGGGACTAGCGGGTGGAGAGACCCAGTACTTC
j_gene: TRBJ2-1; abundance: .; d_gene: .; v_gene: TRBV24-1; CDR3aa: CATSDSGTDNEQFF; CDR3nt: TGTGCCACCAGTGATTCCGGGACGGACAATGAGCAGTTCTTC
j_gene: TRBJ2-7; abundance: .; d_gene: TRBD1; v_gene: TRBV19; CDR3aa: CASSRGQGISYEQYF; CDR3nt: TGTGCCAGTAGCCGAGGACAGGGGATTTCGTACGAGCAGTACTTC
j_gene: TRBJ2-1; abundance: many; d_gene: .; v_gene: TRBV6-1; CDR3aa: CASMTGDVGEQFF; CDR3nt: TGTGCCAGCATGACGGGAGATGTAGGGGAGCAGTTCTTC
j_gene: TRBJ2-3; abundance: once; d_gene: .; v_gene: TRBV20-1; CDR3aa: CSAGNPTDTQYF; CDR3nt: TGCAGTGCGGGGAACCCCACAGATACGCAGTATTTT
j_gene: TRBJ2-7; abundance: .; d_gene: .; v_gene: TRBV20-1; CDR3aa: CSAVRGNEQYF; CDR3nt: TGCAGTGCTGTACGGGGAAACGAGCAGTACTTC
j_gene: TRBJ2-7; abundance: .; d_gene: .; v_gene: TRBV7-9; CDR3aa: CASSSGTTSYEQYF; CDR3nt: TGTGCCAGCAGCTCCGGGACCACCTCCTACGAGCAGTACTTC
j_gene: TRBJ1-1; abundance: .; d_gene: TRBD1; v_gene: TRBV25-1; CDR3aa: CASRRSGQGQAEAFF; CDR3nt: TGTGCCAGCCGCCGAAGTGGACAGGGGCAGGCTGAAGCTTTCTTT
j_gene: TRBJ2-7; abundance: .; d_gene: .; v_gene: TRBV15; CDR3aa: CATSRERHILEQYF; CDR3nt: TGTGCCACCAGCAGAGAGAGACATATACTAGAGCAGTACTTC
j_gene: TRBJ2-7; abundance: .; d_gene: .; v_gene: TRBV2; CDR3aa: CAMGSYEQYF; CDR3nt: TGTGCCATGGGGAGCTACGAGCAGTACTTC
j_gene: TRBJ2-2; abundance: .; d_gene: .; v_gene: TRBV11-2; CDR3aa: CASSPIAGNTGELFF; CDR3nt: TGTGCCAGCAGCCCCATAGCAGGGAACACCGGGGAGCTGTTTTTT
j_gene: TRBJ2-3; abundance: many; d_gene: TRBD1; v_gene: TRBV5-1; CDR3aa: CASSFQGADTQYF; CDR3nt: TGCGCCAGCAGCTTCCAGGGGGCAGATACGCAGTATTTT
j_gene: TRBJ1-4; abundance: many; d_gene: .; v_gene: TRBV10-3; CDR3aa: CAISEDRSNEKLFF; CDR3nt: TGTGCCATCAGCGAAGACAGGTCTAATGAAAAACTGTTTTTT
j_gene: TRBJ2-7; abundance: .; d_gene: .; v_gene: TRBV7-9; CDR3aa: CASSLVLQGAYEQYF; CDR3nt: TGTGCCAGCAGCTTAGTCCTGCAGGGTGCCTACGAGCAGTACTTC
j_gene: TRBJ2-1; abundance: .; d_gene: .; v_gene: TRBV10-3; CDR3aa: CAISEFASSEQFF; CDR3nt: TGTGCCATCAGTGAGTTTGCCAGCAGTGAGCAGTTCTTC
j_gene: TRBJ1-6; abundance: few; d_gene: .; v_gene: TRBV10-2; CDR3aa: CASRVWNSPLHF; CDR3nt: TGCGCCAGCAGAGTGTGGAATTCACCCCTCCACTTT
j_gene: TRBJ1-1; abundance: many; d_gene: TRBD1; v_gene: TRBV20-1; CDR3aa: CSAREPGQGRTEAFF; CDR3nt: TGCAGTGCTAGGGAACCCGGACAGGGAAGAACTGAAGCTTTCTTT
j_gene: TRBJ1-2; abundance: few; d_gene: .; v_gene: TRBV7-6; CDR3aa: CASSLHGANYGYTF; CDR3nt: TGTGCCAGCAGCTTACACGGGGCTAACTATGGCTACACCTTC
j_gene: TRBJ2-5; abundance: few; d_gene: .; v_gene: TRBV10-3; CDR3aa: CAISVSQQETQYF; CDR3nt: TGTGCCATCAGTGTGTCACAGCAAGAGACCCAGTACTTC
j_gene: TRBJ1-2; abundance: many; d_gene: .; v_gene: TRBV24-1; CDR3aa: CATSDRGQSYGYTF; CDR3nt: TGTGCCACCAGTGACCGTGGACAGTCCTATGGCTACACCTTC
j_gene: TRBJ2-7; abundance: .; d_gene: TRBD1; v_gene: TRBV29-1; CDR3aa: CSAGRDRGYEQYF; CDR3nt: TGCAGCGCCGGCCGGGACAGGGGTTACGAGCAGTACTTC
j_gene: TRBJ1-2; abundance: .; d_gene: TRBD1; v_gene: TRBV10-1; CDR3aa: CASSETDRPDLYTF; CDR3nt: TGCGCCAGCAGTGAGACGGACAGGCCGGACCTCTACACCTTC
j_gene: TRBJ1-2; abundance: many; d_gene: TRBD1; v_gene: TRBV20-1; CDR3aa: CSARVDTGEEGYTF; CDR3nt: TGCAGTGCTAGAGTTGATACAGGGGAAGAAGGCTACACCTTC
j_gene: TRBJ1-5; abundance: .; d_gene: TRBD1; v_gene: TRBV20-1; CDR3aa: CSAPKTGDSNQPQHF; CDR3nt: TGCAGTGCACCTAAGACAGGGGATAGCAATCAGCCCCAGCATTTT
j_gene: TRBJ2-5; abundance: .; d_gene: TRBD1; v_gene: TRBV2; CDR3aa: CASSEGQGPGETQYF; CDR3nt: TGTGCCAGCAGTGAGGGACAGGGGCCGGGAGAGACCCAGTACTTC
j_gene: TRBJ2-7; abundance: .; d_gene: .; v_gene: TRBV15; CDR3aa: CATSRGGREAYEQYF; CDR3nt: TGTGCCACCAGCAGAGGGGGAAGGGAGGCCTACGAGCAGTACTTC
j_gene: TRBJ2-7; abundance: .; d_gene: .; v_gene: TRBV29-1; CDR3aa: CSVGSGDEQYF; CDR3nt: TGCAGCGTGGGATCTGGGGACGAGCAGTACTTC
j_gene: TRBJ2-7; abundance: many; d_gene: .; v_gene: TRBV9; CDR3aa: CASSGQGGGYEQYF; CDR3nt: TGTGCCAGCAGCGGACAGGGAGGGGGCTACGAGCAGTACTTC